The TCR beta chain under discussion was sequenced for a study of CD8+ T cells in alopecia areata. Study-wide background: Tofacitinib was taken orally by treated patients, and the dose was 5 to 10 mg twice daily. Findings of the study overall: Persistence in scalp and blood during tofacitinib was observed for many expanded lesional clones.

Sequencing templates came from extracted RNA that was reverse transcribed into cDNA. Data came from immunoSEQ multiplex PCR; TCRdb stores just in-frame clones and leaves some out. The repertoire consists of approximately 210,000 clones, with about three fifths occurring once and the leading ten covering 3.3%. Turning to this clone: Its cognate antigen is unknown.

Treatment here: oral pan-JAK inhibitor, 5-10 mg twice daily. Investigators sorted PBMCs to obtain both CD4+ and CD8+ T cells. This clonotype was sampled from a human donor with alopecia areata. The input for sequencing was CD4+ T cells sorted from blood, taken at week 4, from a patient treated with tofacitinib.

CDR3 amino acids: CASSQDGRQTQYF. The CDR3 DNA is TGCGCCAGCAGCCAAGATGGCAGGCAGACCCAGTACTTC. The chain links TRBV4-3 to TRBJ2-5; D remains unclear. Germline values: CDR1 LGHNA, CDR2 YSLEER. The V and J ends lost 0 bases and 6 bases respectively, with 8 bases between them. The CDR3 is 13 amino acids.